One sample yielded the 20 T cell receptor beta chains listed below, sequenced in a study of identical twins. TCRdb redid the calling of the 5' RACE reads with MiXCR, one entry per CDR3 protein. This table has approximately 500,000 distinct CDR3 sequences, 20% to 25% appearing once. These data were likewise used in another study, on T cells expressing NK-cell markers.

Sequences were obtained from CD4+ T cells sorted from blood. All receptors come from a woman between 18 and 29 years old in good health.

There are a few counts of this clonotype. The chain recombines TRBV5-1 with TRBJ1-6; TRBD1 might be the D (6 bases). Germline assignment: CDR1 SGHRS and CDR2 YFSETQ. CDR3 length: 16 residues. Trimming took 1 base from V and 8 from J, leaving 16 bases between them. CDR3 sequence: CASSLTGRGTDSPLHF. CDR3 DNA sequence: TGCGCCAGCAGCTTGACAGGGAGGGGGACCGATTCACCCCTCCACTTT.

This clonotype was seen only a few times. V is TRBV3-1 and J is TRBJ2-7, with TRBD1 matching 7 bases. V lost 5 bases, J lost 2 bases, and 6 bases stayed unmatched. This CDR3 contains 14 residues. The germline gives CDR1 LGHDT, CDR2 YNNKEL (reference sequence). CDR3 loop: CASSKGQAAYEQYF. CDR3 nucleotide sequence: TGTGCCAGCAGCAAAGGACAGGCCGCCTACGAGCAGTACTTC.

In this sample, this clonotype turned up a few times. This rearrangement joins TRBV25-1 to TRBJ1-5; 8 nucleotides agree with TRBD1. The germline gives CDR1 MGHDK, CDR2 SYGVNS. V gave up 1 base and J gave up 8 bases; unmatched junction bases: 10. The CDR3 has 16 residues. The CDR3 nucleotides are TGTGCCAGCAGTGAATTAGGGGACAGGAATGGGAAGCCCCAGCATTTT. It translates to CASSELGDRNGKPQHF.

The V gene is TRBV9, the J gene TRBJ1-1; 9 positions agree with TRBD1. Germline loops: CDR1 SGDLS, CDR2 YYNGEE. There are 16 residues in the CDR3. Trimming removed 4 bases from V and 4 bases from J; junction bases left unmatched: 11. CDR3 DNA: TGTGCCAGCAGCCCTAGTGGGGGACAGGGTGGCACTGAAGCTTTCTTT. Amino acids: CASSPSGGQGGTEAFF.

This chain connects TRBV5-3 to TRBJ1-2; D gene unclear. TRBV5-3 is sorted into the ORF group, with uncertain function. CDR3 length equals 14 residues. Deletions cut 1 base from V and 2 bases from J, with 9 bases between. The CDR3 protein is CARSLTLSNYGYTF. Here the CDR3 DNA reads TGTGCCAGAAGCTTGACTCTATCCAACTATGGCTACACCTTC.

The table lists this clonotype with a few counts. This chain links TRBV5-1 with TRBJ2-7; no clear D. The CDR3 spans 15 residues. Germline loops: CDR1 SGHRS, CDR2 YFSETQ. The V end was cut by 5 bases, the J end by 1 base, with 16 bases between. CDR3 amino acids: CASRLGSTKSYEQYF. DNA of the CDR3: TGCGCCAGCAGACTCGGGTCTACTAAGTCCTACGAGCAGTACTTC.

The chain is built from TRBV18 and TRBJ2-7; no clear D. The length of the CDR3 is 13 residues. CDR1 is KGHSH and CDR2 is LQKENI in the germline V gene. Deletions cut 3 bases from V and 3 bases from J, with 9 bases between. The CDR3 nucleotides read TGTGCCAGCTCACCGGCGGCCGACTACGAGCAGTACTTC. This translates into CASSPAADYEQYF.

This clonotype was counted a few times. The gene calls are TRBV7-2 and TRBJ2-5; 8 bases agree with TRBD1. The J segment lost 5 bases and the V segment lost 5 bases, leaving 10 bases of the junction unmatched. The CDR3 has 15 amino acids. Germline values: CDR1 SGHTA, CDR2 FQGNSA. The CDR3, as DNA: TGTGCCAGCAGCCTAAGACAGGGGAGTGGTGAGACCCAGTACTTC. Translation gives CASSLRQGSGETQYF.

The gene calls are TRBV20-1 and TRBJ2-3; perhaps TRBD1 as D (6 bases). Germline V gene data show CDR1 as DFQATT and CDR2 as SNEGSKA (reference sequence). The CDR3 is 14 amino acids. The germline V and J ends were trimmed by 4 bases and 1 base, with 12 bases remaining between them. The CDR3 here is CSAKGTPGTDTQYF. CDR3 coding DNA: TGCAGTGCTAAAGGGACACCCGGCACAGATACGCAGTATTTT.

The rearrangement links TRBV5-1 to TRBJ1-1; TRBD1 agrees at 7 bases. Germline values: CDR1 SGHRS, CDR2 YFSETQ. This CDR3 is built from 14 residues. J was trimmed by 1 base and V by 4 bases; bases with no gene match: 4. Here the CDR3 reads CASSGGQSNTEAFF. The CDR3 region has the DNA TGCGCCAGCAGCGGGGGACAGTCGAACACTGAAGCTTTCTTT.

The chain uses TRBV4-1 and TRBJ2-7, with D perhaps matching TRBD1 (7 bases). CDR1 and CDR2 (germline): MGHRA, YSYEKL. V shed 4 bases and J shed 5 bases, with 21 bases lying between them. The CDR3 runs to 16 residues. CDR3 in amino acids: CASSPGGLVLGHEQYF. CDR3 nucleotide sequence: TGCGCCAGCAGCCCAGGGGGGCTCGTCCTTGGACACGAGCAGTACTTC.

In its sample, this clonotype was seen a few times. J is TRBJ2-7 and V is TRBV20-1, with TRBD2 matching 8 bases. The CDR3 extends over 14 amino acids. CDR1 and CDR2 (germline): DFQATT, SNEGSKA (reference sequence). Germline trimming cut 6 bases from V and 0 bases from J; bases unmatched to any gene: 7. The CDR3 here is CSARLLAVSYEQYF. CDR3 nucleotides: TGCAGTGCCCGGCTACTAGCGGTCTCCTACGAGCAGTACTTC.

This clonotype was detected only a few times. The chain joins TRBV12-3 or TRBV12-4 to TRBJ2-3, with 10 positions matching TRBD2. The CDR3 extends over 16 amino acids. V lost 2 bases, J lost 4 bases, and 6 bases stayed unmatched. CDR3 loop: CASSLPLAGVPDTQYF. CDR3 DNA sequence: TGTGCCAGCAGTTTACCCCTAGCGGGAGTCCCAGATACGCAGTATTTT.

This clonotype turned up a few times. The gene calls are TRBV5-1 and TRBJ2-3; TRBD1 matches at 9 bases. The length of the CDR3 is 15 residues. The V segment lost 3 bases and the J segment 3 bases; nucleotides outside the gene matches: 5. Germline V CDR1 and CDR2: SGHRS, YFSETQ. CDR3 nucleotides: TGCGCCAGCAGCTACGGACAGGGGAGGACAGATACGCAGTATTTT. It translates to CASSYGQGRTDTQYF.

The genes are TRBV12-3 or TRBV12-4 and TRBJ1-1, with unresolved D. The CDR3 is 12 residues long. The germline V and J ends were trimmed by 6 bases and 8 bases, with 13 bases remaining between them. In DNA, the CDR3 is TGTGCCAGCAGCCCACGGTTCGGCGAAGCTTTCTTT. Its protein product is CASSPRFGEAFF.

The genes are TRBV18 and TRBJ1-2, with unresolved D. From germline, CDR1 is KGHSH and CDR2 LQKENI. The CDR3 consists of 14 residues. V was clipped by 6 bases and J by 2 bases, with 13 bases between them. In nucleotides, the CDR3 is TGTGCCAGCTCCCTCGGGCCTAAGAACTATGGCTACACCTTC. Translating it yields CASSLGPKNYGYTF.

This clonotype was detected a few times. V gene TRBV5-1 combines with J gene TRBJ2-1; the D gene could be TRBD1 or TRBD2 (5 bases each). Trimming took 6 bases from V and 3 from J, leaving 16 bases between them. CDR3 length: 15 residues. Looked up from germline, CDR1 is SGHRS and CDR2 is YFSETQ. This CDR3 reads CASKSGQALYNEQFF. The CDR3 nucleotides are TGCGCCAGCAAGAGCGGACAAGCTCTCTACAATGAGCAGTTCTTC.

The gene calls are TRBV5-6 and TRBJ2-7; TRBD1 matches at 7 bases. Losses at the gene ends were 4 bases for V and 3 bases for J; bases not matched to a gene: 7. The CDR3 covers 14 residues. CDR1 is SGHDT and CDR2 is YYEEEE in the germline V gene. As DNA, the CDR3 is TGTGCCAGCAGCACTCCGGGACAGCTCTACGAGCAGTACTTC. The encoded protein is CASSTPGQLYEQYF.

J is TRBJ1-1 and V is TRBV5-1; a possible D gene is TRBD1 (6 bases). Per the germline V gene, CDR1 is SGHRS and CDR2 is YFSETQ. V was pared by 3 bases and J by 2 bases, with 11 bases between. The CDR3 is 14 amino acids. DNA for the CDR3: TGCGCCAGCAGCTCGGGACACCCAAACACTGAAGCTTTCTTT. Translated: CASSSGHPNTEAFF.

This clonotype was observed a handful of times. The chain joins TRBV19 to TRBJ2-5; a possible D gene is TRBD2 (6 bases). Germline CDR1 LNHDA, CDR2 SQIVND (reference sequence). The V gene lost 6 bases and the J gene lost 7 bases, with 15 bases spanning the gap. CDR3 size: 13 residues. This CDR3 reads CASSHDAGRTQYF. CDR3 sequence (DNA): TGTGCCAGTAGCCACGACGCGGGACGGACCCAGTACTTC. Drawing the rest from reference TRBV19 and TRBJ2-5, the complete variable domain is DGGITQSPKYLFRKEGQNVTLSCEQNLNHDAMYWYRQDPGQGLRLIYYSQIVNDFQKGDIAEGYSVSREKKESFPLTVTSAQKNPTAFYLCASSHDAGRTQYFGPGTRLLVL.